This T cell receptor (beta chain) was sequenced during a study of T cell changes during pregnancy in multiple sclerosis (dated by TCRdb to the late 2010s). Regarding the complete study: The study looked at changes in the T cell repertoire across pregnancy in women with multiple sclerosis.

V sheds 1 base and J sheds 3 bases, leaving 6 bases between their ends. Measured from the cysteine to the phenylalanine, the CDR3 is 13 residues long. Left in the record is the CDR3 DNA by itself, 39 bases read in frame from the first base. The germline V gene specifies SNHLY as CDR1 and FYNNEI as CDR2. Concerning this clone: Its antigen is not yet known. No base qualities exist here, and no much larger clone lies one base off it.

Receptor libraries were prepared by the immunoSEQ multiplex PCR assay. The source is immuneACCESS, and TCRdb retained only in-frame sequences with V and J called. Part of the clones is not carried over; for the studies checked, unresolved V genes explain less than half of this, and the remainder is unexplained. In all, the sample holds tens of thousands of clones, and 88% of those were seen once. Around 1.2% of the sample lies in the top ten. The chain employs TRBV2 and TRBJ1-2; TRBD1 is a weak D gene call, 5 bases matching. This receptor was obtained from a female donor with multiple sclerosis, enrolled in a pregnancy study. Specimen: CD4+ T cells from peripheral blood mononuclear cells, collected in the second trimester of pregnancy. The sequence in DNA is TGTGCCAGCAGTGAAGTAGGGGACTATGGCTACACCTTC. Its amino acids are CASSEVGDYGYTF.